Detailed here is one T cell receptor (beta chain). This sample stems from a study of technical replicates of blood from a few donors. Clones were sequenced by immunoSEQ multiplex PCR, and TCRdb holds only the in-frame ones, with some missing. The sample carries over 55,000 clones, 90% to 95% recorded once. This CDR3 spans 17 amino acids. V shed 0 bases and J shed 2 bases, with 18 bases lying between them. Germline V lookup: CDR1 GTSNPN, CDR2 SVGIG (reference sequence). This sequence joins TRBV30 and TRBJ2-3; possibly TRBD1 for D (5 bases). Sample: PBMCs. The receptor was derived from a human donor in good health. Some clones in this sample may be carry-over from other donors' samples. The CDR3 coding sequence is TGTGCCTGGAGTGTTAGGGGCCCCGAAGAGAACACAGATACGCAGTATTTT. Translation: CAWSVRGPEENTDTQYF.